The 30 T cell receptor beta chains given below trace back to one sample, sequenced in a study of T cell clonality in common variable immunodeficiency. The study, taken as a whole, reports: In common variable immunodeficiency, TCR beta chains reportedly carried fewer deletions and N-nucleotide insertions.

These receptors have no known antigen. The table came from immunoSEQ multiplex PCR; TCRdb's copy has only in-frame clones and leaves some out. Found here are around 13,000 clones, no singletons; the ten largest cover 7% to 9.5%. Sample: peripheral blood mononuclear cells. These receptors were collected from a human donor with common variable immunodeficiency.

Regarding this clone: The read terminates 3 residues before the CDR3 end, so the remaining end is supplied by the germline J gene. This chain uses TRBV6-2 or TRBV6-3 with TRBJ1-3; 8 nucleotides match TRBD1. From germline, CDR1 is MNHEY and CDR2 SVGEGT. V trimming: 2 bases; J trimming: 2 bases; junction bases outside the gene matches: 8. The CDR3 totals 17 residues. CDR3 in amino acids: CASSYPRRTGTGNTIYF. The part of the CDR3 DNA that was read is TGTGCCAGCAGTTACCCCCGGAGGACAGGGACTGGAAACACC.

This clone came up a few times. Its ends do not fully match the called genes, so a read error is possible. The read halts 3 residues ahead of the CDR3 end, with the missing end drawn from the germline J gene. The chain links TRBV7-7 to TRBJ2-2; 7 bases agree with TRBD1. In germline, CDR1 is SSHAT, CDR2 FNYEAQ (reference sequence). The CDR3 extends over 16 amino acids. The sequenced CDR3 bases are TGTGCTAGCAGCCCTACTGGACAGGCGAACACCGGGGAG. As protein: CASSPTGQANTGE. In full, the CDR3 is CASSPTGQANTGELFF.

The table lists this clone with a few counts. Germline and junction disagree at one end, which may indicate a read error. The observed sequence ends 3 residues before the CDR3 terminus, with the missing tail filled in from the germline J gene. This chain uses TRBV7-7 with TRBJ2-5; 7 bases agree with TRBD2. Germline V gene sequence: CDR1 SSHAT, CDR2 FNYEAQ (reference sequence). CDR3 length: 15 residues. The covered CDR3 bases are TGTGCTAGCAGCTTGACTAGCACGTTCCAAGAGACC. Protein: CASSLTSTFQET. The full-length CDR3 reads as CASSLTSTFQETQYF.

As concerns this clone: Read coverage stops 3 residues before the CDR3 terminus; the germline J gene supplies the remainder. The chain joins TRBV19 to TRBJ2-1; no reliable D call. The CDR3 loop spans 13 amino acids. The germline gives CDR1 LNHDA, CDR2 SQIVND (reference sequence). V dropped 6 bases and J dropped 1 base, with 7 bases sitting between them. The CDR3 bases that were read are TGTGCCAGTAGGATCGGGTCCTACAATGAG. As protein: CASRIGSYNE. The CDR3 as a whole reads CASRIGSYNEQFF.

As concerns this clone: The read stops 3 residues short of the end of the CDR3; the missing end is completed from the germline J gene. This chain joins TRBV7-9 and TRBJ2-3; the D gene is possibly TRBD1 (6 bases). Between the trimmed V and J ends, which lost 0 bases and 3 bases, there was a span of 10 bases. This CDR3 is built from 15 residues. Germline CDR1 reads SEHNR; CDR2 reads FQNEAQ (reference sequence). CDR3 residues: CASSLAAGATDTQYF. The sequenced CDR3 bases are TGTGCCAGCAGCTTAGCGGCAGGGGCAACAGATACG.

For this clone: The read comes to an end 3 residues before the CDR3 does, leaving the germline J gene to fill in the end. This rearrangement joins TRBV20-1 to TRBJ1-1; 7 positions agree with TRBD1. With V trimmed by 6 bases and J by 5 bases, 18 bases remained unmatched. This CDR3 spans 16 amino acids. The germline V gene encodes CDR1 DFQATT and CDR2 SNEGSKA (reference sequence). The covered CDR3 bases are TGCAGTGCCGAGTTAATGGCCAGGGGGAGGGAGACTGAA. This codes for CSAELMARGRETE. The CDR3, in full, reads CSAELMARGRETEAFF.

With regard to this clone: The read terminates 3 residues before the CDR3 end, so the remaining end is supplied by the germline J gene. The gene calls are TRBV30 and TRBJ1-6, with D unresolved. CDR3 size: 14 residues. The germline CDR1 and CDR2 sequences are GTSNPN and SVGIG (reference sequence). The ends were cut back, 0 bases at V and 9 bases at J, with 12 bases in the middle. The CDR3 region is CAWSVGLGGSPLHF. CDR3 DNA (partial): TGTGCCTGGAGTGTAGGGCTCGGTGGTTCACCC.

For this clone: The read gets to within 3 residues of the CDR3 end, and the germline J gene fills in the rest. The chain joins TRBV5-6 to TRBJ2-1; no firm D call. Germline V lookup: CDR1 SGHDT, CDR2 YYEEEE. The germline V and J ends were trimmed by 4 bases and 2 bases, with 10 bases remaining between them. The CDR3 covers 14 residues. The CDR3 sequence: CASSLQGPYNEQFF. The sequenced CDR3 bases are TGTGCCAGCAGCCTACAAGGGCCCTACAATGAG.

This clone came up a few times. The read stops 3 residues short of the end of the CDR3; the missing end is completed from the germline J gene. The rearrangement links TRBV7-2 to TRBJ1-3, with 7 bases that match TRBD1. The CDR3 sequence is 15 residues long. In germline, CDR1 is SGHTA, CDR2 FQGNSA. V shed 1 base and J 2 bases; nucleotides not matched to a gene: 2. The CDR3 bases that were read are TGTGCCAGCAGCTTAGGAGGGGGCGCTGGAAACACC. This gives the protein CASSLGGGAGNT. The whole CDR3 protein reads CASSLGGGAGNTIYF. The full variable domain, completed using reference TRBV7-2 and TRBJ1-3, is GAGVSQSPSNKVTEKGKDVELRCDPISGHTALYWYRQSLGQGLEFLIYFQGNSAPDKSGLPSDRFSAERTGGSVSTLTIQRTQQEDSAVYLCASSLGGGAGNTIYFGEGSWLTVV.

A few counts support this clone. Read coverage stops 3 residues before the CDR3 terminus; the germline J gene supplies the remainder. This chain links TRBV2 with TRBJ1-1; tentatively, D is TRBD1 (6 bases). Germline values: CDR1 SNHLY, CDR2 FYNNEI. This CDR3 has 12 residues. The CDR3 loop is CASSRRDKQAFF. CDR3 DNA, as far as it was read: TGTGCCAGCAGTCGCCGGGACAAGCAA.

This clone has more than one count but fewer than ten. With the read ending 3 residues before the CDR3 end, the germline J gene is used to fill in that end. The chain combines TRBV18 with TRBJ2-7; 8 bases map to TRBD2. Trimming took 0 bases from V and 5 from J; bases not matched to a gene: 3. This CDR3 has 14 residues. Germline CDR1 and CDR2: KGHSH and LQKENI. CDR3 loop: CASSPPTSENEQYF. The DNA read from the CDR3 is TGTGCCAGCTCACCACCGACTAGCGAGAACGAG.

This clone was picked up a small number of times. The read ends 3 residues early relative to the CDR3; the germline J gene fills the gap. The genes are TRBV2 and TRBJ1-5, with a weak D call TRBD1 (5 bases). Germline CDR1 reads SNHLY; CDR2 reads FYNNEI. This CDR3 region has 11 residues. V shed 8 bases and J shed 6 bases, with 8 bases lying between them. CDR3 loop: CASGRAQPQHF. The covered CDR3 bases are TGTGCCAGCGGCAGGGCTCAGCCC.

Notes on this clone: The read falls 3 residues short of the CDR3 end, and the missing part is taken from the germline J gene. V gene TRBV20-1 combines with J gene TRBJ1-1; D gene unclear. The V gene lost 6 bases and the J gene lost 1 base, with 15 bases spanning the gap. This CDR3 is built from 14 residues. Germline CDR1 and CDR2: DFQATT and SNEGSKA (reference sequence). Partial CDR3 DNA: TGCAGTGCCCTATCCCCACCTAAGAACACTGAA. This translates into CSALSPPKNTE. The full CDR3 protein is CSALSPPKNTEAFF.

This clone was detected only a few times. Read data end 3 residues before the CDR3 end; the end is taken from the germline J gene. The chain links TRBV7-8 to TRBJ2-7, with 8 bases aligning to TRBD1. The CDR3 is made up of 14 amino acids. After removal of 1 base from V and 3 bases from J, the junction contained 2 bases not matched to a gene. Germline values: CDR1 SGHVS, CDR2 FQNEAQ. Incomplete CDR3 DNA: TGTGCCAGCAGCTTAGGACAGGGGATCTACGAG. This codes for CASSLGQGIYE. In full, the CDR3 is CASSLGQGIYEQYF. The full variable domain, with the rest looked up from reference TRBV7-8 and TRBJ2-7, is GAGVSQSPRYKVAKRGQDVALRCDPISGHVSLFWYQQALGQGPEFLTYFQNEAQLDKSGLPSDRFFAERPEGSVSTLKIQRTQQEDSAVYLCASSLGQGIYEQYFGPGTRLTVT.

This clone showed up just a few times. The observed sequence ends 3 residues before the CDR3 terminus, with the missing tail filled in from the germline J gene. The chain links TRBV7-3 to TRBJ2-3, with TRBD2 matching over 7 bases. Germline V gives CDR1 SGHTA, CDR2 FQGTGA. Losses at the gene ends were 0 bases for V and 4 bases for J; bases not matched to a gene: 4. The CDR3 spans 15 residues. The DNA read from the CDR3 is TGTGCCAGCAGCTTAACGACTAGCACGGCAGATACG. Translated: CASSLTTSTADT. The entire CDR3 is CASSLTTSTADTQYF.

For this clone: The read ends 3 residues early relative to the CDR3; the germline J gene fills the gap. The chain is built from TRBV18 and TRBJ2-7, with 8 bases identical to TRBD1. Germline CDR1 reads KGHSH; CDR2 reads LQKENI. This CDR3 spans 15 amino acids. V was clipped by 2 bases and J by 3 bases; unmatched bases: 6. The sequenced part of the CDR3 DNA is TGTGCCAGCTCACCAAATACAGGGGGGATCTACGAG. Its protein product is CASSPNTGGIYE. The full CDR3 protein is CASSPNTGGIYEQYF.

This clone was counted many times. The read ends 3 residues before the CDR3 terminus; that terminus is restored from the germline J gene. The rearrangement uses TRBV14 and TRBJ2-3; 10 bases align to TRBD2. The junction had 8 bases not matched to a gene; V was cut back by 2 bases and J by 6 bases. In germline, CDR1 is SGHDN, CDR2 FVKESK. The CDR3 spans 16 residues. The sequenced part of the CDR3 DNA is TGTGCCAGCAGCCAACTAGCGGGGGTAAAAAGGGATACG. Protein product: CASSQLAGVKRDT. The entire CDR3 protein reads CASSQLAGVKRDTQYF.

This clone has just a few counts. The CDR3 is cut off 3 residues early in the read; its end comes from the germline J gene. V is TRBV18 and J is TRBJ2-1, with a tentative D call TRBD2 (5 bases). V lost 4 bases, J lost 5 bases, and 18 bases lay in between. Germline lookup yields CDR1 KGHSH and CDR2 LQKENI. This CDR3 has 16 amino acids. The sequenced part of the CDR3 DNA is TGTGCCAGCTCACTGGCTGGCCCTAGCATAAACAATGAG. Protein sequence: CASSLAGPSINNE. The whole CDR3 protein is CASSLAGPSINNEQFF.

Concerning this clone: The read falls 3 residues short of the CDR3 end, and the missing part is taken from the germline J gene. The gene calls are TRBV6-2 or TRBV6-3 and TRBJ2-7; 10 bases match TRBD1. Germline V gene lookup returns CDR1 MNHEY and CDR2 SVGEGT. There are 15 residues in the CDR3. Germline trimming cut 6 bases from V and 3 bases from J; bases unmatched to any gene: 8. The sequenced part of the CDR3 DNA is TGTGCCAGCAGCCCCTTGGGACAGGGGAACTACGAG. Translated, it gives CASSPLGQGNYE. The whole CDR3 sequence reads CASSPLGQGNYEQYF.

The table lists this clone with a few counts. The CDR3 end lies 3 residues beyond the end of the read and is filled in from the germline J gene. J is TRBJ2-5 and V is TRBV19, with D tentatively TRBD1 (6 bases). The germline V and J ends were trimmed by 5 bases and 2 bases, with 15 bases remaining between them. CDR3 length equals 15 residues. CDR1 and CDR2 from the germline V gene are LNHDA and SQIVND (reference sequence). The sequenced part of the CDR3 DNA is TGTGCCAGTAGTGTTTCGGGACATTATCAAGAGACC. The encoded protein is CASSVSGHYQET. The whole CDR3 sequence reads CASSVSGHYQETQYF.

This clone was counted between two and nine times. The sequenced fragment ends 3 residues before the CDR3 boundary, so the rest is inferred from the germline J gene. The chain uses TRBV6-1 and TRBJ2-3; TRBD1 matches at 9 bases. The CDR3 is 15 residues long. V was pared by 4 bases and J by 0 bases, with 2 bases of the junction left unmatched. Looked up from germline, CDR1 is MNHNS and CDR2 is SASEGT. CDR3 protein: CASSGTGVSTDTQYF. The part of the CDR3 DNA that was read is TGTGCCAGCAGTGGGACAGGGGTTAGCACAGATACG.

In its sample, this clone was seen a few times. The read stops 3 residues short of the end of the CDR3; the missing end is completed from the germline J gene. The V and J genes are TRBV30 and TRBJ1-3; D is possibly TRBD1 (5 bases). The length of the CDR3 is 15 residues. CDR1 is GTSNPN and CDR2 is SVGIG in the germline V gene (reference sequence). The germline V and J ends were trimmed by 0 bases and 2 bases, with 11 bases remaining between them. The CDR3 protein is CAWSVLGGTGNTIYF. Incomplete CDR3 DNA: TGTGCCTGGAGTGTACTCGGGGGAACTGGAAACACC. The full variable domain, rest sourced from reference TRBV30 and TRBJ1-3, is SQTIHQWPATLVQPVGSPLSLECTVEGTSNPNLYWYRQAAGRGLQLLFYSVGIGQISSEVPQNLSASRPQDRQFILSSKKLLLSDSGFYLCAWSVLGGTGNTIYFGEGSWLTVV.

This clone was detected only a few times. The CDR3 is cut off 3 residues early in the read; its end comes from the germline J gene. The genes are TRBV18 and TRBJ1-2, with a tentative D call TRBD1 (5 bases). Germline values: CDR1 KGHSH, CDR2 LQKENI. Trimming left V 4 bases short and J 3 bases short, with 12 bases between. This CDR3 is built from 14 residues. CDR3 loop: CASSRGLEDYGYTF. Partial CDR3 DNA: TGTGCCAGCTCACGGGGACTGGAGGACTATGGC.

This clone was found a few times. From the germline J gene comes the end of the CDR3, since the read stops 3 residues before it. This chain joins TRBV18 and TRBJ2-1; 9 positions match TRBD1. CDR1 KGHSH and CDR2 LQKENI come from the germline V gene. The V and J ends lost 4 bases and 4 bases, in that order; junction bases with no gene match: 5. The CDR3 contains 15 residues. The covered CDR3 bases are TGTGCCAGCTCACTGACAGGGGGGTGGTACAATGAG. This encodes CASSLTGGWYNE. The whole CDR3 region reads CASSLTGGWYNEQFF.

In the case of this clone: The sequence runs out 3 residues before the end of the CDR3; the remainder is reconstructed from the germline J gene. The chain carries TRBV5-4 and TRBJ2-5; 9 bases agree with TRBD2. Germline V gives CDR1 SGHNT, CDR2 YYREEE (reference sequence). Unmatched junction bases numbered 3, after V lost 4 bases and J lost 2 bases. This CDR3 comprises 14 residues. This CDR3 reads CASSTAGGQETQYF. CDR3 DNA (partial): TGTGCCAGCAGCACAGCGGGGGGACAAGAGACC.

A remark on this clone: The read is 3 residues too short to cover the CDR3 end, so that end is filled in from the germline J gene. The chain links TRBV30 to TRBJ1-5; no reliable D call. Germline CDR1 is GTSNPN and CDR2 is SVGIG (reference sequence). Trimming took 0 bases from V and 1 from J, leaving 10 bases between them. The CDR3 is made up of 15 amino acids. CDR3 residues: CAWSVGLGSNQPQHF. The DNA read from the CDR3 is TGTGCCTGGAGTGTCGGCTTAGGGAGCAATCAGCCC.

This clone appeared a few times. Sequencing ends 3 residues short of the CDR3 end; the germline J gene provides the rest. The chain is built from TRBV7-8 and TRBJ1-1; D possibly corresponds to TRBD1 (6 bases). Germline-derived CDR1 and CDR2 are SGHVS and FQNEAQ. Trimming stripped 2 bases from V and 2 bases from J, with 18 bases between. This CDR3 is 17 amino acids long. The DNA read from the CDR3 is TGTGCCAGCAGCTTACTCAAAGGAGGACAGCTCAACACTGAA. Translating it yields CASSLLKGGQLNTE. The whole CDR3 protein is CASSLLKGGQLNTEAFF.

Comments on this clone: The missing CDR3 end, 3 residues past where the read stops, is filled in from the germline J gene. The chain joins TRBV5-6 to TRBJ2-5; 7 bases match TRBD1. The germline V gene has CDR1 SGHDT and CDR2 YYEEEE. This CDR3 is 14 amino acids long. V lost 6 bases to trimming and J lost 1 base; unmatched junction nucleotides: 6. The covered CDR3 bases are TGTGCCAGCACACAGGGGCTACGCCAAGAGACC. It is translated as CASTQGLRQET. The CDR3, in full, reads CASTQGLRQETQYF.

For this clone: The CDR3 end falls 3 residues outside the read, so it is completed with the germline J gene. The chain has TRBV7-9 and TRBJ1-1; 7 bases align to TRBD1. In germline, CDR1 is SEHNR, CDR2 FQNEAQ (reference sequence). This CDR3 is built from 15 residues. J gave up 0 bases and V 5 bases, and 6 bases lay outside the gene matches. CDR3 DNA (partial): TGTGCCAGCAGCGCGCGGACAGGCATGAACACTGAA. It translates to CASSARTGMNTE. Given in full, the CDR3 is CASSARTGMNTEAFF.

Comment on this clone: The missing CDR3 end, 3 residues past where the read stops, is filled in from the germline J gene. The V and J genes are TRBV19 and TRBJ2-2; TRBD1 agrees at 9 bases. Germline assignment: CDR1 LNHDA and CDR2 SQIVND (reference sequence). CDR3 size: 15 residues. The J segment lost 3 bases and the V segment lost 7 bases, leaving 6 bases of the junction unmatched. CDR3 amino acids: CASNGDRVYTGELFF. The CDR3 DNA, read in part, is TGTGCCAGTAATGGGGACAGGGTTTACACCGGGGAG.